This T cell receptor beta chain was sequenced for a study of blood T cell repertoires in COVID-19. About the research overall: Donors in the United States, Italy and Spain gave samples during acute or convalescent COVID-19. Sample material is recorded as cDNA or gDNA derived from T cells, B-cell-depleted T cells, or PBMCs.

The table came from immunoSEQ multiplex PCR; TCRdb's copy has only in-frame clones and leaves some out. The sample records hundreds of thousands of clones, 83% being singletons. Germline loops: CDR1 LGHNA, CDR2 YSLEER. The CDR3 has 14 amino acids. V lost 1 base and J 7 bases, leaving 10 bases between the germline ends. Patients from Seattle were sampled longitudinally, starting during active infection. This TCR derives from a woman in her thirties with COVID-19, enrolled during active disease. The chain employs TRBV4-3 and TRBJ1-4; no clear D. What was sequenced was peripheral blood. The CDR3 coding sequence is TGCGCCAGCAGCCAAGGGGGAGTCGGTGAAAAACTGTTTTTT. Its translation: CASSQGGVGEKLFF.